A single sample gave rise to the 24 T cell receptor beta chains below, sequenced in a study of T cells in localized non-small cell lung cancer. The repertoire was sequenced with immunoSEQ multiplex PCR; TCRdb's copy has only in-frame clones and lacks some. Found here are roughly 61,000 clones, 81% of them singletons; the top ten hold approximately 4.7%. This specimen consisted of PBMCs, obtained before any cancer treatment. These receptors originate from a man aged 35 to 70 with stage II lung adenocarcinoma.

The chain carries TRBV2 and TRBJ1-1, with D unclear. Germline CDR1 is SNHLY and CDR2 is FYNNEI. The CDR3 extends over 11 amino acids. Trimming removed 6 bases at V and 0 bases at J, with 2 bases between. The CDR3 loop is CASSLNTEAFF. CDR3 DNA: TGTGCCAGCAGCCTGAACACTGAAGCTTTCTTT.

The gene calls are TRBV9 and TRBJ2-1; no definite D call. The CDR3 spans 14 residues. Germline assignment: CDR1 SGDLS and CDR2 YYNGEE. Trimming stripped 0 bases from V and 4 bases from J, with 8 bases between. In DNA, the CDR3 is TGTGCCAGCAGCGTAGCCGCCTCATACAATGAGCAGTTCTTC. Translated: CASSVAASYNEQFF.

The chain is built from TRBV5-6 and TRBJ1-4, with D hard to call. The CDR3 runs 14 residues. Per germline, CDR1 SGHDT and CDR2 YYEEEE. The V and J ends lost 5 bases and 3 bases respectively, with 11 bases between them. In DNA, the CDR3 is TGTGCCAGCAGTTCTGACTCCTCTAATGAAAAACTGTTTTTT. Its protein is CASSSDSSNEKLFF.

This chain connects TRBV5-5 to TRBJ1-3; D gene unclear. CDR1 is SGHKS and CDR2 is YYEKEE in the germline V gene (reference sequence). CDR3 length: 14 residues. Between the trimmed V and J ends, which lost 0 bases and 7 bases, there was a span of 11 bases. The chain's CDR3 is CASSLEALGNTIYF. The CDR3 DNA follows: TGTGCCAGCAGCTTGGAGGCCCTTGGGAACACCATATATTTT.

This chain joins TRBV29-1 and TRBJ1-2, with 8 bases fitting TRBD1. The germline V gene has CDR1 SQVTM and CDR2 ANQGSEA. The CDR3 loop spans 13 amino acids. The junction had 6 bases not matched to a gene; V was cut back by 6 bases and J by 3 bases. The CDR3 DNA is TGCAGCGTGGCAGGGGGCGAGGACTATGGCTACACCTTC. As protein: CSVAGGEDYGYTF.

This clone came up a few times. This rearrangement joins TRBV7-8 to TRBJ2-7; TRBD2 is a possible D gene (6 bases). The CDR3 extends over 16 amino acids. The V end lost 1 base, the J end lost 4 bases, and 17 bases lay between the germline ends. Germline V CDR1 and CDR2: SGHVS, FQNEAQ. Here the CDR3 reads CASSLGAGGIGYEQYF. In nucleotides, the CDR3 is TGTGCCAGCAGCTTAGGTGCGGGCGGGATCGGGTACGAGCAGTACTTC. The full variable domain, rest sourced from reference TRBV7-8 and TRBJ2-7, is GAGVSQSPRYKVAKRGQDVALRCDPISGHVSLFWYQQALGQGPEFLTYFQNEAQLDKSGLPSDRFFAERPEGSVSTLKIQRTQQEDSAVYLCASSLGAGGIGYEQYFGPGTRLTVT.

This chain joins TRBV7-2 and TRBJ2-3; D is unresolved. CDR1 and CDR2 (germline): SGHTA, FQGNSA. V lost 5 bases and J lost 6, with 15 bases in between. The length of the CDR3 is 14 residues. The CDR3 nucleotides are TGTGCCAGCAGCCCACGGACCCCTGGGGATACGCAGTATTTT. Protein: CASSPRTPGDTQYF.

The gene calls are TRBV11-3 and TRBJ1-1; D unresolved. The germline V gene has CDR1 SGHNT and CDR2 YENEEA. The CDR3 loop spans 14 amino acids. Trimming removed 1 base from V and 1 base from J, with 7 bases in between. The CDR3 DNA is TGTGCCAGCAGCTTAGTATCCGGGAACACTGAAGCTTTCTTT. The encoded protein is CASSLVSGNTEAFF.

This rearrangement joins TRBV2 to TRBJ1-1, with D possibly matching TRBD1 (5 bases). CDR1 SNHLY and CDR2 FYNNEI come from the germline V gene. V lost 4 bases to trimming and J lost 4 bases, with 10 bases between them. This CDR3 spans 13 amino acids. As DNA, the CDR3 is TGTGCCAGCAGTGGGGCAGGGACCACTGAAGCTTTCTTT. Encoded protein: CASSGAGTTEAFF.

This chain uses TRBV25-1 with TRBJ2-1; 9 nucleotides line up with TRBD2. Losses at the gene ends were 6 bases for V and 8 bases for J; bases not matched to a gene: 5. Per germline, CDR1 MGHDK and CDR2 SYGVNS. This CDR3 is 13 amino acids long. The CDR3 protein is CASRLAGSYEQFF. The DNA of the CDR3 is TGTGCCAGCAGACTAGCGGGTAGTTATGAGCAGTTCTTC.

This clone showed up just a few times. The CDR3 bases are TGCACCAGCCTTGGACTAGCGGGGGTTTCGAAGCAGTTCTTC. Its protein product is CTSLGLAGVSKQFF. The gene calls are TRBV1 and TRBJ2-1; the DNA was not compared with TRBD2, the D call given in the table. TRBV1 is deemed a pseudogene. This CDR3 contains 14 residues.

The CDR3 sequence is CASSPSGREGEQFF. As DNA, the CDR3 is TGTGCCAGCAGCCCTAGCGGGAGAGAAGGTGAGCAGTTCTTC. The chain uses TRBV9 and TRBJ2-1, with TRBD2 matching 10 bases. This CDR3 is 14 amino acids long. Germline V lookup: CDR1 SGDLS, CDR2 YYNGEE. With V trimmed by 4 bases and J by 9 bases, 7 bases remained unmatched.

This chain joins TRBV5-4 and TRBJ1-1; 7 nucleotides agree with TRBD1. The CDR3 is 14 residues long. The germline gives CDR1 SGHNT, CDR2 YYREEE (reference sequence). V was pared by 4 bases and J by 4 bases, with 7 bases of the junction left unmatched. CDR3 DNA sequence: TGTGCCAGCAGCCCCGGTTCAGGGGGCACTGAAGCTTTCTTT. Its translation is CASSPGSGGTEAFF.

The chain couples TRBV7-2 to TRBJ1-2; tentative D call: TRBD1 (5 bases). The CDR3 has 16 amino acids. In germline, CDR1 is SGHTA, CDR2 FQGNSA. Deletions cut 1 base from V and 4 bases from J, with 16 bases between. In nucleotides, the CDR3 is TGTGCCAGCAGCTTAGGGGACCCTAACAACGCCTATGGCTACACCTTC. This gives the protein CASSLGDPNNAYGYTF.

The rearrangement links TRBV7-9 to TRBJ1-2; no clear D. The CDR3 runs 14 residues. Looked up from germline, CDR1 is SEHNR and CDR2 is FQNEAQ (reference sequence). V was trimmed by 1 base and J by 8 bases, leaving 14 bases between them. This CDR3 is CASSLGSQMGGYTF. CDR3 in DNA: TGTGCCAGCAGCTTAGGCAGCCAGATGGGGGGCTACACCTTC. Drawing the rest from reference TRBV7-9 and TRBJ1-2, the complete variable domain is DTGVSQNPRHKITKRGQNVTFRCDPISEHNRLYWYRQTLGQGPEFLTYFQNEAQLEKSRLLSDRFSAERPKGSFSTLEIQRTEQGDSAMYLCASSLGSQMGGYTFGSGTRLTVV.

The CDR3 sequence is CASSPGGLEQYF. The CDR3 nucleotides read TGTGCCAGCAGCCCAGGGGGTTTAGAGCAGTACTTC. V is TRBV9 and J is TRBJ2-7; 7 bases are a match to TRBD1. V shed 4 bases and J 7 bases; nucleotides not matched to a gene: 5. Germline values: CDR1 SGDLS, CDR2 YYNGEE. The CDR3 is 12 residues long.

The chain employs TRBV27 and TRBJ2-7, with 7 bases aligning to TRBD2. The CDR3 is 13 amino acids. After removal of 0 bases from V and 5 bases from J, the junction contained 1 base not matched to a gene. Germline CDR1 is MNHEY and CDR2 is SMNVEV (reference sequence). CDR3 region: CASSLSGGNEQYF. Written as DNA, the CDR3 is TGTGCCAGCAGTTTATCGGGGGGGAACGAGCAGTACTTC.

The chain carries TRBV11-2 and TRBJ1-5, with D unclear. From germline, CDR1 is SGHAT and CDR2 FQNNGV. V dropped 1 base and J dropped 7 bases, with 8 bases sitting between them. The CDR3 consists of 13 residues. CDR3 nucleotides: TGTGCCAGCAGCTTAGGGGTTGCGCAGCCCCAGCATTTT. Translated, it gives CASSLGVAQPQHF.

This clone was detected only a few times. The chain couples TRBV2 to TRBJ2-7; 8 nucleotides line up with TRBD2. This CDR3 has 14 amino acids. Unmatched junction bases numbered 13, after V lost 10 bases and J lost 5 bases. Germline V gives CDR1 SNHLY, CDR2 FYNNEI. For the CDR3, the DNA is TGTGCCACCGCAGGTCGGGAGGGCGCGAACGAGCAGTACTTC. Translated, it gives CATAGREGANEQYF.

This chain links TRBV7-3 with TRBJ2-1, with 12 bases matching TRBD2. CDR1 SGHTA and CDR2 FQGTGA come from the germline V gene. The CDR3 length is 15 residues. Trimming at V came to 3 bases and at J to 4 bases, leaving 1 base not matched to a gene. Written as DNA, the CDR3 is TGTGCCAGCAGCTTGACTAGCGGGGGTTACAATGAGCAGTTCTTC. Translating it yields CASSLTSGGYNEQFF.

This clone occurred a few times. The junction and the germline gene differ at one end; a read error may be behind it. The chain joins TRBV18 to TRBJ1-4; TRBD1 is a possible D gene (6 bases). CDR3 length: 19 amino acids. The germline V gene has CDR1 KGHSH and CDR2 LQKENI. The CDR3 sequence: CASSPRTTGTFATNEKLFF. The CDR3 DNA is TGTGCCAGTTCACCTCGGACCACAGGGACCTTTGCAACTAATGAAAAACTGTTTTTT.

V is TRBV18 and J is TRBJ2-3; 10 bases are shared with TRBD2. Germline CDR1 and CDR2: KGHSH and LQKENI. V gave up 1 base and J gave up 1 base; unmatched junction bases: 2. This CDR3 is built from 16 residues. CDR3 bases: TGTGCCAGCTCACCACTAGCGGGAGGTGGCACAGATACGCAGTATTTT. As protein: CASSPLAGGGTDTQYF.

The V and J genes are TRBV7-6 and TRBJ2-7; D is ambiguous. The CDR3 consists of 15 residues. CDR1 and CDR2 (germline): SGHVS, FNYEAQ. The V gene lost 1 base and the J gene lost 2 bases, with 12 bases spanning the gap. The CDR3 is CASSLDSGLPYEQYF. CDR3 sequence (DNA): TGTGCCAGCAGCTTAGATTCCGGCCTCCCCTACGAGCAGTACTTC.

V gene TRBV11-2 combines with J gene TRBJ2-4; D unclear. This CDR3 has 14 amino acids. The ends were cut back, 2 bases at V and 5 bases at J, with 10 bases in the middle. CDR1 SGHAT and CDR2 FQNNGV come from the germline V gene. The CDR3 sequence is CASSLSTWQNIQYF. Written as DNA, the CDR3 is TGTGCCAGCAGCTTAAGTACCTGGCAAAACATTCAGTACTTC.